Shown below are 3 T cell receptor beta chains from a single sample sequenced in a study of T cell responses to AZD1222 COVID-19 vaccine. The protocol was immunoSEQ multiplex PCR, while the TCRdb copy is restricted to in-frame clones and leaves out a portion. The sample has under 150,000 clones; around 92% are singletons. Here the sequenced sample was peripheral blood, taken on day 0 of AZD1222 vaccination. Every receptor here comes from an adult in good health.

This chain links TRBV30 with TRBJ1-1; D call uncertain. The CDR3 is 11 amino acids. Germline values: CDR1 GTSNPN, CDR2 SVGIG (reference sequence). Trimming shortened V by 4 bases and J by 0 bases, and 3 bases separated the two germline ends. CDR3 amino acids: CAWNVNTEAFF. The CDR3 nucleotides are TGTGCCTGGAACGTGAACACTGAAGCTTTCTTT. Filled out from reference TRBV30 and TRBJ1-1, the complete variable domain reads SQTIHQWPATLVQPVGSPLSLECTVEGTSNPNLYWYRQAAGRGLQLLFYSVGIGQISSEVPQNLSASRPQDRQFILSSKKLLLSDSGFYLCAWNVNTEAFFGQGTRLTVV.

This chain connects TRBV2 to TRBJ1-2; the match to TRBD1 covers 11 bases. The germline V gene has CDR1 SNHLY and CDR2 FYNNEI. This CDR3 contains 14 residues. The trim removed 7 bases at V and 5 bases at J, leaving 6 bases unmatched. DNA for the CDR3: TGTGCCAGCACCTGGACAGGGGGCATGTATGGCTACACCTTC. Translating it yields CASTWTGGMYGYTF.

The rearrangement joins TRBV6-5 to TRBJ1-4; D unresolved. The CDR3 has 13 amino acids. Germline assignment: CDR1 MNHEY and CDR2 SVGAGI. V was clipped by 11 bases and J by 4 bases, with 14 bases between them. The CDR3 DNA reads TGTGCCTCTGCTGGCAGCTATAATGAAAAACTGTTTTTT. Amino acids: CASAGSYNEKLFF.